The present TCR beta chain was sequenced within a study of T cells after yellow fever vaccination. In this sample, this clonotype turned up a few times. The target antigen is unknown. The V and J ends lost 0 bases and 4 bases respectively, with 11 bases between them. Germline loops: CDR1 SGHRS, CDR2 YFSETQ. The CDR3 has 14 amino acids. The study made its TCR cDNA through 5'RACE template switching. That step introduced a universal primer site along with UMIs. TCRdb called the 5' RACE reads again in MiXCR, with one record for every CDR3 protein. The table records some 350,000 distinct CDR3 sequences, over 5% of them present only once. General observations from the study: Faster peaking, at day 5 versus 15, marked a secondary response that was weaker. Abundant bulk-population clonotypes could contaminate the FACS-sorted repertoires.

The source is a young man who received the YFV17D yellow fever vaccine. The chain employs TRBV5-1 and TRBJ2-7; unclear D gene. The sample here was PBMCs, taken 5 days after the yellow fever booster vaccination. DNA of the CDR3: TGCGCCAGCAGCTTGGGGGCACCAATATACGAGCAGTACTTC. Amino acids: CASSLGAPIYEQYF.